These T cell receptor beta chains were read from a single sample in a study of cytomegalovirus exposure and HLA in healthy donors. Produced via immunoSEQ multiplex PCR; TCRdb's table is partial and in-frame only. This sample has some 100,000 clones; about 91% occur once, and the top ten carry about 1.8%. The sequencing sample was made of PBMCs. All receptors come from a man aged 18 to 29 in good health and CMV-seronegative. Each CDR3 is given with its conserved first and last residue. A D gene is named only where the DNA matches it firmly. Size is omitted from some rows. Given values are once, few, many or a class for expanded clones.

TRBV2	TRBJ1-4	once	-	TGTGCCAGCAGTGAAGCGCGGCTAACGGTTCGGCTGTTTTTT	CASSEARLTVRLFF
TRBV9	TRBJ1-1	once	-	TGTGCCAGCAGCCCCGGGGTACTGAACACTGAAGCTTTCTTT	CASSPGVLNTEAFF
TRBV7-2	TRBJ2-7	-	TRBD2	TGTGCCAGCAGCCCCCCAGAGCGGGAGTTGACGAGGGAGCAGTACTTC	CASSPPERELTREQYF
TRBV2	TRBJ1-5	-	TRBD1	TGTGCCAGCAGTGACTCAGGGGGTTCCGATAATCAGCCCCAGCATTTT	CASSDSGGSDNQPQHF
TRBV10-3	TRBJ1-1	-	-	TGTGCCGTCCCGCCTGGATCAAGCGGGAAAGCTTTCTTT	CAVPPGSSGKAFF
TRBV7-8	TRBJ2-3	-	-	TGTGCCAGCAGCACCTCCGGGACGGACTACACAGATACGCAGTATTTT	CASSTSGTDYTDTQYF
TRBV6-5	TRBJ1-1	-	-	TGTGCCAGCATTCTGACCAGGGTCTTCTTT	CASILTRVFF
TRBV9	TRBJ2-2	-	TRBD2	TGTGCCAGCAGCGTAACTAGCGGGGCCACCGGGGAGCTGTTTTTT	CASSVTSGATGELFF
TRBV20-1	TRBJ1-2	-	-	TGCAGTGCCTCGTTGCGGGGCTACACCTTC	CSASLRGYTF
TRBV6-5	TRBJ2-6	once	-	TGTGCCAGCAGTTACTCGAGAGCTTATGGGGCCAACGTCCTGACTTTC	CASSYSRAYGANVLTF